This T cell receptor (beta chain) was recorded in a study of T cell responses to AZD1222 COVID-19 vaccine. Method: immunoSEQ multiplex PCR; TCRdb's copy keeps in-frame clones and lacks some. Found here are 98,000 or so clones, around 91% of them singletons; the top ten hold 18%. There are 13 residues in the CDR3. V lost 2 bases and J 4 bases, leaving 8 bases between the germline ends. Germline loops: CDR1 WSHSY, CDR2 SAAADI. Study-wide results and limits: Scientists sampled the repertoires only once the peak T cell response had passed. Females made up more of the donors, who were largely white British, and clonal diversity may have come out too low. Elevations in Spike-specific TCR breadth and depth followed administration of two AZD1222 doses. Per reports, nearly half of all spike-specific TCRs target regions that are unmutated in variants.

A note on this clone: Its antigen is not identified.

This chain uses TRBV10-2 with TRBJ1-2; D not certain. This clonotype was sampled from an adult in good health. The starting material was peripheral blood, obtained on day 0 of AZD1222 vaccination. The CDR3 spells CASSEDPRYGYTF. The CDR3 nucleotides are TGCGCCAGCAGTGAGGACCCACGCTATGGCTACACCTTC.